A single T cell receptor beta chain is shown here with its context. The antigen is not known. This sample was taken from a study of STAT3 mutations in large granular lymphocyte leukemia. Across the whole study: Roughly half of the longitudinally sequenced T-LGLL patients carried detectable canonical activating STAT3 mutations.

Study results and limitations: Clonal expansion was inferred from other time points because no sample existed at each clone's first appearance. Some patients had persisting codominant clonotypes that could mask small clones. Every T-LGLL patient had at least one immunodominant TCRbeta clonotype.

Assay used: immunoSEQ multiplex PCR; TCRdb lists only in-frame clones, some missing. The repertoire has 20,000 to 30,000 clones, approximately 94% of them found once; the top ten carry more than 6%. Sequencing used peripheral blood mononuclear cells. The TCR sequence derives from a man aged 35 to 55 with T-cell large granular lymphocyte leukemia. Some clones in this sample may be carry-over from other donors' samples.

In DNA form, the CDR3 reads TGCGCCAGCAGCTTGACCCGGGAGGCAGATACGCAGTATTTT. It is translated as CASSLTREADTQYF. The chain recombines TRBV5-1 with TRBJ2-3; 7 bases match TRBD2. The CDR3 consists of 14 residues. The V and J ends lost 1 base and 4 bases, in that order; junction bases with no gene match: 3. The germline V gene has CDR1 SGHRS and CDR2 YFSETQ.